This entry describes one T cell receptor (beta chain). This record belongs to a study of blood T cell repertoires in COVID-19. Study-wide background: Samples of COVID-19 (acute and convalescent) were obtained from the United States, Italy and Spain.

Original processing notes: Quantification of nucleated cells was approximated via reference gene primer amplification. The repertoire was sequenced with immunoSEQ multiplex PCR; TCRdb's copy has only in-frame clones and lacks some. The V and J calls and clone size were taken over from that table, and D and trimming were inferred from the DNA. The sample lists some 270,000 clones; 85% to 90% were seen once. V was pared by 3 bases and J by 6 bases, with 20 bases between. CDR1 and CDR2 from the germline V gene are SGDLS and YYNGEE. This CDR3 is built from 16 residues. Across roughly 25 US areas, participants ranged in age from about 18 to 89 years. Researchers sorted participants into cohorts using their self-reported clinical history.

This chain connects TRBV9 to TRBJ2-3; possibly TRBD2 for D (7 bases). The source is a woman aged 25 to 45 with acute COVID-19. The sequencing input was PBMCs or T cells enriched from blood (not recorded which). CDR3 coding DNA: TGTGCCAGCAGCGCTGGGGGGGCCTCCGGGGCCGATACGCAGTATTTT. Translated: CASSAGGASGADTQYF.